A selection of T cell receptor beta chains follows, all from one sample in a study of PD-L1 blockade in urothelial cancer. Clones were read by immunoSEQ multiplex PCR, and TCRdb kept only the in-frame ones, dropping some. The repertoire includes about 39,000 clones, approximately 90% of them detected once, and about 10% sits in the top ten. Here the sequenced sample was PBMCs, taken around atezolizumab (anti-PD-L1) treatment. The receptors come from a woman aged 55-70 years with urothelial cancer. CDR3s include the opening cysteine and the closing phenylalanine or tryptophan. A D gene is named only where the DNA matches it firmly.

CSVEDGGAAQETQYF | TRBV29-1 | -
CASSLGTANYGYTF | TRBV5-4 | -
CASSELVSFGVANEQFF | TRBV7-2 | -
CASSHVQGDKPQHF | TRBV4-1 | TRBD1
CASRRTSGRDYNEQFF | TRBV11-2 | TRBD2
CASSPKSGNTIYF | TRBV7-8 | -
CASSYSPSGSSDTQYF | TRBV6-5 | TRBD2
CASSSTGGAYEQYF | TRBV27 | TRBD1
CASSKEGGRGSGNTIYF | TRBV21-1 | -
CASSRYDEQYF | TRBV14 | -
CASTLPGSKGEQFF | TRBV6-5 | -
CASSEGPVGTGSYEQYF | TRBV2 | TRBD1
CASSLTSGRTYNEQFF | TRBV27 | TRBD2
CSVRSPISYEQYF | TRBV29-1 | -
CASSSSQGSTEAFF | TRBV7-2 | -
CASGRSGLYEQYF | TRBV28 | -
CASSQGGQGWNYGYTF | TRBV4-3 | -
CASSFTGNYGYTF | TRBV6-6 | -
CASSDPGQGSTGELFF | TRBV2 | TRBD1
CASSFNREGQVEQFF | TRBV7-9 | TRBD2
CASSLGQPASGNTIYF | TRBV7-2 | TRBD1
CASSSSGSIYSDTQYF | TRBV7-2 | TRBD2
CASSLGESGAYEQYF | TRBV7-9 | -
CAISESGANTEAFF | TRBV10-3 | -
CASSLAQGAYGYTF | TRBV7-9 | TRBD1
CASSTRTGGNIQYF | TRBV2 | TRBD1
CASSVPGAAGANTGELFF | TRBV9 | -
CASSPQGTGAGYTF | TRBV27 | TRBD1
CAISEGTGTRVPGELFF | TRBV10-3 | TRBD2
CASSVRGQGGETQYF | TRBV9 | TRBD1
CASSPRVAVVTGELFF | TRBV9 | -
CASSQAIQGNTEAFF | TRBV4-1 | -
CASSQGQGSIEQYF | TRBV7-3 | TRBD1
CAISPGGGRPNTGELFF | TRBV10-3 | TRBD2
CSAVGGNEQFF | TRBV20-1 | -
CASSQRVTGYQETQYF | TRBV14 | -
CASSKGQGVKYF | TRBV6-6 | TRBD1
CASTYRGDYGYTF | TRBV6-5 | TRBD1
CSVERTSYNYGYTF | TRBV29-1 | -
CASSNPPVMNTGELFF | TRBV28 | -
CASSYGAELYGYTF | TRBV6-5 | -
CSVSRGGPYEQYF | TRBV29-1 | -
CASSDGPVTFSGSGMWQYF | TRBV6-1 | TRBD2
CASTKTGGTDTQYF | TRBV6-1 | TRBD1
CASRRDSLSSYEQYF | TRBV11-2 | -
CASSQPVTGSGKNIQYF | TRBV7-2 | -
CASSLTRGGYYNEQFF | TRBV7-9 | -
CASSQGLRGTEAFF | TRBV4-1 | -
CASSCDRGFISYNEQFF | TRBV12-1 | -
CASSSEDRVYGYTF | TRBV28 | TRBD1
CASSLASTARETQYF | TRBV5-1 | -
CASSRQFNDYGYTF | TRBV6-5 | -
CASSANRESSYEQYF | TRBV11-2 | -
CAISQLTSGDSYEQYF | TRBV10-3 | TRBD2
CASSLSGGSYNEQFF | TRBV5-1 | TRBD2
CASSIGQGLYSNQPQHF | TRBV19 | -
CASSLDMMGDREDDTQYF | TRBV7-9 | TRBD1
CASGLDQVRGLAGTLSFTDAQYF | TRBV12-5 | TRBD2
CASSLGAREWTNEQFF | TRBV5-1 | TRBD2
CASSQVGGRTGELFF | TRBV4-2 | -